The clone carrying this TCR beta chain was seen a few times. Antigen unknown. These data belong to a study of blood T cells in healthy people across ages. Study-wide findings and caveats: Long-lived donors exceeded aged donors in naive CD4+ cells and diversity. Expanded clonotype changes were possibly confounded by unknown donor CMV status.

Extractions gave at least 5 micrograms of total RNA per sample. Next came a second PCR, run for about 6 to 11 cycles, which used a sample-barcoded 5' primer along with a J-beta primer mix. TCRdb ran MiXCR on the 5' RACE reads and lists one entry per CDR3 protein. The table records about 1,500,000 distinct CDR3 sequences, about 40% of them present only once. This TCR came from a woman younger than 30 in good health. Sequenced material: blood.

CDR3 in DNA: TGTGCCAGCAGTTACCCTCCGAGCTCCTACAATGAGCAGTTCTTC. This codes for CASSYPPSSYNEQFF. The chain has TRBV6-2 or TRBV6-3 and TRBJ2-1; D not resolved. The V gene's germline CDR1 is MNHEY and CDR2 SVGEGT. Trimming left V 2 bases short and J 0 bases short, with 8 bases between. CDR3 length: 15 residues.